Described below is a single T cell receptor beta chain sequence and its context. The antigen is undetermined. The CDR3 has 14 amino acids. Germline assignment: CDR1 WNHNN and CDR2 SYGVQD (reference sequence). Each individual donor underwent a draw of approximately 10 milliliters of peripheral blood. Combining a sample-barcoded 5' primer with a J-beta primer mix, a second PCR ran for about 6 to 11 cycles. TCRdb called the 5' RACE reads again in MiXCR, with one record for every CDR3 protein. The repertoire holds hundreds of thousands of distinct CDR3 sequences, with 22% as singletons. The data were taken from a study of blood T cells in healthy people across ages. Whole-study context: About one barcoded beta molecule per two T cells was captured by template switching.

General study results and limits: Compared with aged donors, long-lived donors showed fewer expanded clones, suggesting selection.

The specimen was blood. This TCR came from a man between 65 and 85 years old in good health. This chain links TRBV10-1 with TRBJ2-5; D gene ambiguous. The closer fit of TRBJ2-1 to the DNA end suggests the J call may be wrong. The CDR3 reads CASSESGRDNEQFF. CDR3 nucleotides: TGCGCCAGCAGTGAGTCCGGACGGGACAATGAGCAGTTCTTC.